The 4 T cell receptor beta chains below come from one sample, sequenced in a study of T cells in localized non-small cell lung cancer. Using immunoSEQ multiplex PCR, the repertoire was profiled, and TCRdb retains in-frame clones only, with some absent. The sample carries approximately 81,000 clones, 85% to 90% recorded once. The specimen was peripheral blood, collected before any cancer treatment. The origin of the receptors is a woman aged 35 to 69 with stage I squamous cell lung carcinoma.

The V call is TRBV4-2, the J call TRBJ1-2; D not certain. V dropped 4 bases and J dropped 1 base, with 16 bases sitting between them. This CDR3 has 16 amino acids. Germline CDR1 is LGHNA and CDR2 is YNFKEQ. DNA of the CDR3: TGTGCCAGCAGCCGGGCGGAGAGCAGAGATAACTATGGCTACACCTTC. Protein sequence: CASSRAESRDNYGYTF.

In its sample, this clone was seen once. The chain combines TRBV5-8 with TRBJ2-5, with TRBD1 matching 9 bases. This CDR3 region has 14 residues. V gave up 4 bases and J gave up 4 bases; unmatched junction bases: 5. CDR1 is SGHTS and CDR2 is YDEGEE in the germline V gene. The CDR3 loop reads CASSEDRGRETQYF. The CDR3, as DNA: TGTGCCAGCAGCGAGGACAGGGGAAGAGAGACCCAGTACTTC.

This chain connects TRBV4-2 to TRBJ1-6; perhaps TRBD1 as D (6 bases). The CDR3 covers 15 residues. V shed 0 bases and J shed 8 bases, with 11 bases lying between them. Germline V gene lookup returns CDR1 LGHNA and CDR2 YNFKEQ. CDR3 coding DNA: TGTGCCAGCAGCCAAGACGCAGGGGAAGATTCACCCCTCCACTTT. This codes for CASSQDAGEDSPLHF.

This chain uses TRBV6-5 with TRBJ1-1; D is unresolved. CDR3 length: 14 residues. Germline CDR1 MNHEY, CDR2 SVGAGI. V was cut by 2 bases and J by 10 bases, with 17 bases left in between. CDR3 nucleotide sequence: TGTGCCAGCAGTTACGGCGGCTCACCCCGGGGAGCTTTCTTT. Encoded protein: CASSYGGSPRGAFF.